These 17 T cell receptor beta chains were all obtained from the same sample, sequenced in a study of T-cell memory formation after mild COVID-19. TCRdb independently ran MiXCR on the 5' RACE reads; one entry per CDR3 protein. The sample contains roughly 130,000 distinct CDR3 sequences, about 5.9% of which appear only once. Sequenced: PBMCs or a T cell subset sorted from them (not recorded which). The receptors derive from an adult woman who had mild COVID-19 (a few samples of this study predate the infection). Cell type and time point are not known.

In its sample, this clonotype was seen many times. This sequence joins TRBV5-1 and TRBJ2-1, with D unclear. The CDR3 loop spans 12 amino acids. Germline V gene data show CDR1 as SGHRS and CDR2 as YFSETQ. V lost 5 bases to trimming and J lost 5 bases, with 8 bases between them. The DNA for the CDR3 is TGCGCCAGCAGACCCGGACACAATGAGCAGTTCTTC. This translates into CASRPGHNEQFF.

Ten or more counts support this clonotype. V is TRBV12-3 or TRBV12-4 and J is TRBJ2-2, with D unclear. Trimming took off 1 base at V and 4 bases at J, with 4 bases between the two ends. CDR3 length: 13 residues. CDR3 protein: CASSLEGTGELFF. For the CDR3, the DNA is TGTGCCAGCAGTTTAGAAGGCACCGGGGAGCTGTTTTTT.

The chain joins TRBV30 to TRBJ2-2; D ambiguous. The CDR3 covers 13 residues. The V end lost 2 bases, the J end lost 1 base, and 5 bases lay between the germline ends. In germline, CDR1 is GTSNPN, CDR2 SVGIG (reference sequence). The CDR3 region has the DNA TGTGCCTGGAGTCGACAGAACACCGGGGAGCTGTTTTTT. Residues: CAWSRQNTGELFF.

The chain has TRBV5-4 and TRBJ2-7; 8 nucleotides line up with TRBD2. CDR3 size: 19 residues. J lost 2 bases, V lost 1 base, and 17 bases had no gene match. From germline, CDR1 is SGHNT and CDR2 YYREEE (reference sequence). The CDR3 DNA reads TGTGCCAGCAGCTTGACCCGAAAGGTAGGGCGGGAGGCCCCCTACGAGCAGTACTTC. It specifies CASSLTRKVGREAPYEQYF.

This clonotype was seen only a few times. The CDR3 nucleotides are TGCGCCAGCAGCCCCGACCGGGACAGGGCCTATGGCTACACCTTC. It codes for CASSPDRDRAYGYTF. V usage is TRBV4-3 and J usage is TRBJ1-2; TRBD1 matches at 9 bases. The trim removed 4 bases at V and 4 bases at J, leaving 7 bases unmatched. CDR1 is LGHNA and CDR2 is YSLEER in the germline V gene. This CDR3 is built from 15 residues.

The chain links TRBV6-5 to TRBJ2-4, with 7 bases identical to TRBD2. The V gene end was trimmed by 5 bases and the J gene end by 3 bases; junction bases not matched to a gene: 10. CDR3 length: 16 amino acids. CDR1 is MNHEY, CDR2 SVGAGI, per germline. CDR3 region: CASSPERGGLKNIQYF. The CDR3 DNA sequence: TGTGCCAGCAGTCCGGAGCGGGGCGGCCTCAAAAACATTCAGTACTTC.

The rearrangement links TRBV18 to TRBJ2-3; D is undetermined. V was pared by 2 bases and J by 4 bases, with 7 bases between. There are 13 residues in the CDR3. CDR1 and CDR2 (germline): KGHSH, LQKENI. The CDR3 region has the DNA TGTGCCAGCTCACCAGGGGTTTCAGATACGCAGTATTTT. Amino acids: CASSPGVSDTQYF.

The CDR3, as DNA: TGTGCCAGCAGTTATGTGAGTGGGGCCAACGTCCTGACTTTC. Its protein is CASSYVSGANVLTF. The rearrangement joins TRBV6-2 or TRBV6-3 to TRBJ2-6; D not certain. CDR1 and CDR2 from the germline V gene are MNHEY and SVGEGT. The CDR3 extends over 14 amino acids. Trimming removed 3 bases from V and 3 bases from J, with 6 bases in between.

This chain uses TRBV7-9 with TRBJ1-1; D not resolved. Germline V CDR1 and CDR2: SEHNR, FQNEAQ (reference sequence). With 7 bases removed from V and 0 bases from J, the gap between germline ends came to 12 bases. The CDR3 has 14 residues. The CDR3 DNA is TGTGCCAGCACCTTCGGGCTAATGAACACTGAAGCTTTCTTT. Residues: CASTFGLMNTEAFF.

The V call is TRBV7-9, the J call TRBJ2-5, with TRBD1 matching over 9 bases. CDR1 SEHNR and CDR2 FQNEAQ come from the germline V gene (reference sequence). V trimming: 2 bases; J trimming: 5 bases; junction bases outside the gene matches: 6. The CDR3 spans 15 residues. This chain's CDR3 is CASSLSGTGRETQYF. The CDR3 DNA follows: TGTGCCAGCAGCTTATCCGGGACAGGGCGTGAGACCCAGTACTTC. Drawing the rest from reference TRBV7-9 and TRBJ2-5, the complete variable domain is DTGVSQNPRHKITKRGQNVTFRCDPISEHNRLYWYRQTLGQGPEFLTYFQNEAQLEKSRLLSDRFSAERPKGSFSTLEIQRTEQGDSAMYLCASSLSGTGRETQYFGPGTRLLVL.

The chain combines TRBV27 with TRBJ2-6; D ambiguous. V was shortened by 3 bases and J by 0 bases, with 9 bases between the two germline ends. CDR1 and CDR2 from the germline V gene are MNHEY and SMNVEV (reference sequence). The CDR3 is made up of 16 amino acids. As DNA, the CDR3 is TGTGCCAGCAGTTTTGAGGTTAGCTCTGGGGCCAACGTCCTGACTTTC. Amino acids: CASSFEVSSGANVLTF.

This clonotype was detected ten times or more. The chain uses TRBV11-2 and TRBJ1-1; tentative D call: TRBD1 (5 bases). Trimming stripped 5 bases from V and 2 bases from J, with 9 bases between. CDR3 length: 13 residues. Germline CDR1 SGHAT, CDR2 FQNNGV. The CDR3 is CASSRQSNTEAFF. For the CDR3, the DNA is TGTGCCAGCAGCCGACAGAGTAACACTGAAGCTTTCTTT.

The rearrangement joins TRBV29-1 to TRBJ2-3; TRBD2 matches 8 bases. The CDR3 extends over 16 amino acids. After removal of 4 bases from V and 7 bases from J, the junction contained 16 bases not matched to a gene. Germline lookup yields CDR1 SQVTM and CDR2 ANQGSEA. The CDR3 spells CSVGSGSGTRVNTQYF. The CDR3 coding sequence is TGCAGCGTTGGGTCGGGTAGCGGGACGAGAGTGAATACGCAGTATTTT.

This clonotype has more than one count but fewer than ten. This sequence joins TRBV7-9 and TRBJ2-2; tentatively, D is TRBD1 (6 bases). The germline CDR1 and CDR2 sequences are SEHNR and FQNEAQ (reference sequence). V gave up 6 bases and J gave up 4 bases, with 15 bases separating them. There are 15 residues in the CDR3. The CDR3 is CASSLGGASTGELFF. CDR3 bases: TGTGCCAGCAGTCTTGGGGGCGCGAGCACCGGGGAGCTGTTTTTT.

This clonotype was detected a few times. This rearrangement joins TRBV30 to TRBJ2-1, with 14 bases identical to TRBD2. The CDR3 totals 15 residues. Trimming at V came to 2 bases and at J to 5 bases, leaving 2 bases not matched to a gene. The germline V gene has CDR1 GTSNPN and CDR2 SVGIG (reference sequence). The CDR3 here is CAWSTGLAGDNEQFF. The DNA of the CDR3 is TGTGCCTGGAGTACGGGACTAGCGGGGGACAATGAGCAGTTCTTC.

This clonotype has a count of ten or more. This chain connects TRBV12-3 or TRBV12-4 to TRBJ1-1; TRBD1 is a possible D gene (5 bases). There are 13 residues in the CDR3. V was cut by 6 bases and J by 1 base, with 9 bases left in between. CDR3 nucleotide sequence: TGTGCCAGCAGGTATGGACAGAACACTGAAGCTTTCTTT. Protein: CASRYGQNTEAFF.

This clonotype was seen at least ten times. The chain carries TRBV7-2 and TRBJ2-1; D gene ambiguous. Germline values: CDR1 SGHTA, CDR2 FQGNSA. This CDR3 spans 13 amino acids. Trimming took off 2 bases at V and 7 bases at J, with 9 bases between the two ends. The CDR3 loop is CASSLRVENEQFF. The CDR3, as DNA: TGTGCCAGCAGCTTAAGAGTTGAGAATGAGCAGTTCTTC.